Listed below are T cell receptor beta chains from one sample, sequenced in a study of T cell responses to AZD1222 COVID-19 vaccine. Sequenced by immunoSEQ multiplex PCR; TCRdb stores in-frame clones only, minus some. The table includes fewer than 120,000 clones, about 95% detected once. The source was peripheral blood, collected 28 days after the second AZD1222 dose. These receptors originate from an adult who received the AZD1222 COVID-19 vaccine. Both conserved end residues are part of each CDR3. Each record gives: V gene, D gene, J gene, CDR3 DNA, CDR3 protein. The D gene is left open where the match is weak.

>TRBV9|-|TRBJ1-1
TGTGCCAGCAGCGTAGGAGGAGGGGTGAACACTGAAGCTTTCTTT
CASSVGGGVNTEAFF
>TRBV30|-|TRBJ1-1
TGTGCCTGGAGCGGACTGATGAACACTGAAGCTTTCTTT
CAWSGLMNTEAFF
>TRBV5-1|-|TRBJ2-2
TGCGCCAGCAGCTACTCGGGTAGGCAGGCTAACACCGGGGAGCTGTTTTTT
CASSYSGRQANTGELFF
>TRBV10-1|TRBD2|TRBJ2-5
TGCGCCAGCAGTGAGTTTAGGACTAGCGGGGTTGAGACCCAGTACTTC
CASSEFRTSGVETQYF
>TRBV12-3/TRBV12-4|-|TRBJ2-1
TGTGCCAGCAGGGCGGGGTTGGGGAGTGAGCAGTTCTTC
CASRAGLGSEQFF
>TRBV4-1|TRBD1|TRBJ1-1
TGCGCCAGCAGCCAAGACAGCCTAGGACAGGTTGGAGAAGCTTTCTTT
CASSQDSLGQVGEAFF
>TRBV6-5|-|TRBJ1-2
TGTGCCAGCAACGAGGGGGGGTCTGGCGGCTACACCTTC
CASNEGGSGGYTF
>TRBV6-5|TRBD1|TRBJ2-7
TGTGCCAGCAGTTACCGGGACAGGGAAAAGAAGCAGTACTTC
CASSYRDREKKQYF
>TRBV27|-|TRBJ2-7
TGTGCCAGCAGTTTAAGGCGGGAACGGTACGAGCAGTACTTC
CASSLRRERYEQYF
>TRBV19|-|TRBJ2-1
TGTGCCAGTAGTATGGACGGGCCAGTTTCCTACAATGAGCAGTTCTTC
CASSMDGPVSYNEQFF
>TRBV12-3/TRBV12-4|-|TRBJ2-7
TGTGCCAGCAGTACATCACCGGGCCCGTTGGACTTC
CASSTSPGPLDF
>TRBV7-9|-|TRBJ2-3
TGTGCCAGCAGCTTCCCCCCGGGCCGCACAGATACGCAGTATTTT
CASSFPPGRTDTQYF
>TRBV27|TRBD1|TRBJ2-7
TGTGCCAGCAGGGGGACAGGGGTCTACGAGCAGTACTTC
CASRGTGVYEQYF
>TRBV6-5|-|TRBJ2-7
TGTGCCAGCAGACACAGGGAGCAGTACTTC
CASRHREQYF
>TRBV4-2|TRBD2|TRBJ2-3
TGTGCCAGCAGCCTCTTTCTAGCGGGGGCCACGGTTGAGGGTACAGATACGCAGTATTTT
CASSLFLAGATVEGTDTQYF
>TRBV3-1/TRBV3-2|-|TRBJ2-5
TGTGCCAGCAGCCAAGATTCCCCAGAAGCGGATCAAGAGACCCAGTACTTC
CASSQDSPEADQETQYF
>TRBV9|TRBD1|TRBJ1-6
TGTGCCAGCAGCGCTGGGACAGGGAATAATAATTCACCCCTCCACTTT
CASSAGTGNNNSPLHF
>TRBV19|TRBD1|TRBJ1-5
TGTGCCAGTAGTGGTTTGGCGCCGGGACAGGGAAAGCCGAGCAATCAGCCCCAGCATTTT
CASSGLAPGQGKPSNQPQHF
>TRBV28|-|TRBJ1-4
TGTGCCACCGCCAGACCCAGGGGCCAGGTCGCAACTAATGAAAAACTGTTTTTT
CATARPRGQVATNEKLFF
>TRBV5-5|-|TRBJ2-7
TGTGCCAGCAGCTTGGGGGGAACCGAGCAGTACTTC
CASSLGGTEQYF
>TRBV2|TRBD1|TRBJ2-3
TGTGCCAGCACCCCGACAGGGCGTCAAGATACGCAGTATTTT
CASTPTGRQDTQYF
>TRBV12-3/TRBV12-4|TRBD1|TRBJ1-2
TGTGCCAGCAGCCGAGGGACAGAAGATCCGAGCTTC
CASSRGTEDPSF